The 7 T cell receptor beta chains given below trace back to one sample, sequenced in a study of metastatic and nonmetastatic thyroid tumors. TCRdb reassembled clones from the PCR reads with MiXCR. The repertoire includes about 39,000 clones, over 15% of them detected once, and roughly 13% sits in the top ten. Among the patients, none had received any treatment before thyroid surgery. Material for sequencing was tumor tissue. The origin of the receptors is a female donor with papillary thyroid cancer or a benign thyroid nodule (not recorded which). Some clones in this sample may be carry-over from other donors' samples.

This clone was detected many times. V usage is TRBV5-8 and J usage is TRBJ1-6; tentatively, D is TRBD1 (5 bases). The V and J ends lost 2 bases and 6 bases respectively, with 21 bases between them. The germline V gene encodes CDR1 SGHTS and CDR2 YDEGEE. The CDR3 spans 18 residues. CDR3 loop: CASSFSGGSGSGNSPLHF. CDR3 nucleotides: TGTGCCAGCAGCTTCTCGGGGGGGTCGGGATCTGGTAATTCACCCCTCCACTTT.

The chain has TRBV4-2 and TRBJ1-3; 8 bases align to TRBD1. This CDR3 has 15 residues. Germline CDR1 and CDR2: LGHNA and YNFKEQ. V lost 1 base and J lost 4; bases outside the gene matches: 3. CDR3 residues: CASSQVTGEGNTIYF. The CDR3 region has the DNA TGTGCCAGCAGCCAAGTGACAGGGGAGGGAAACACCATATATTTT.

This clone was detected many times. The chain has TRBV7-9 and TRBJ2-1; TRBD1 is a possible D gene (6 bases). The CDR3 is 16 amino acids. Germline loops: CDR1 SEHNR, CDR2 FQNEAQ (reference sequence). V gave up 2 bases and J gave up 4 bases, with 15 bases separating them. The DNA of the CDR3 is TGTGCCAGCAGCTTAATGGGGGCAGTTGGGTACAATGAGCAGTTCTTC. Its translation: CASSLMGAVGYNEQFF.

This clone was seen ten or more times. The rearrangement links TRBV5-1 to TRBJ1-1; tentatively, D is TRBD1 (5 bases). Germline CDR1 is SGHRS and CDR2 is YFSETQ. Trimming left V 4 bases short and J 3 bases short, with 13 bases between. The CDR3 totals 14 residues. The CDR3 DNA reads as TGCGCCAGCAGCCCCGCGGGGGGGTACACTGAAGCTTTCTTT. The encoded protein is CASSPAGGYTEAFF.

As to this clone: A much larger clone is a single base away; this may be a read error. The CDR3 DNA reads as TGTGTCAGCTCACCCCCACAGGGGACAAGCCTTGAAGCTTTCTTT. This codes for CVSSPPQGTSLEAFF. The chain employs TRBV18 and TRBJ1-1; 7 nucleotides line up with TRBD1. Germline V CDR1 and CDR2: KGHSH, LQKENI. CDR3 length: 15 amino acids.

This clone was seen a handful of times. A much larger clone is a single base away; this may be a read error. V is TRBV12-3 or TRBV12-4 and J is TRBJ2-5; D not resolved. This CDR3 has 11 amino acids. The CDR3 protein is CSSSLGETQYF. The CDR3 nucleotides read TGTTCCAGCAGTTTAGGGGAGACCCAGTACTTC.

This clone was detected many times. A much larger clone differs from this one at a single base, so this may be a read error. The chain carries TRBV19 and TRBJ2-7; 8 bases fit TRBD1. The CDR3 extends over 15 amino acids. The germline V gene encodes CDR1 LNHDA and CDR2 SQIVND (reference sequence). V lost 8 bases to trimming and J lost 2 bases; unmatched junction nucleotides: 11. CDR3: CASRPDREVTYEQYF. The DNA of the CDR3 is TGTGCCAGTCGTCCGGACAGGGAGGTCACCTACGAGCAGTACTTC.